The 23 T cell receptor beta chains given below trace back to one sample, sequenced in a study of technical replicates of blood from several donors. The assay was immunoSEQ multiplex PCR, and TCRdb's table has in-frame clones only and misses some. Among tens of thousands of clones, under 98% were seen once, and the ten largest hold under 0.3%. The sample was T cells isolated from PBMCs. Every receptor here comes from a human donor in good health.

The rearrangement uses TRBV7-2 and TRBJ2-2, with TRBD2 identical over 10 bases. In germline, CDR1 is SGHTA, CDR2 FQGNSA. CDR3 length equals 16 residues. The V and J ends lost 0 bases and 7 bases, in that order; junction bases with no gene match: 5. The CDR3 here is CASSLAPRTSGGELFF. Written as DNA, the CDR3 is TGTGCCAGCAGCTTAGCTCCGCGGACTAGCGGCGGGGAGCTGTTTTTT.

CDR3 protein: CASSFQGRDNQPQHF. Here the CDR3 DNA reads TGTGCCAGCAGCTTCCAGGGCAGGGATAATCAGCCCCAGCATTTT. The gene calls are TRBV5-5 and TRBJ1-5, with D possibly TRBD1 on 5 matching bases. This CDR3 is built from 15 residues. V shed 2 bases and J shed 4 bases, with 13 bases lying between them. Germline V gene data show CDR1 as SGHKS and CDR2 as YYEKEE (reference sequence).

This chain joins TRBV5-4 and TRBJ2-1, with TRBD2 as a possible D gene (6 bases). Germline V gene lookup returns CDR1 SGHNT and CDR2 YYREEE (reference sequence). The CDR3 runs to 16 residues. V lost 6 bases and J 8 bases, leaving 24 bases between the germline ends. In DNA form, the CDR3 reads TGTGCCAGCAACCGCTTTGCCGGGACTTTGTCATATGAGCAGTTCTTC. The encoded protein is CASNRFAGTLSYEQFF.

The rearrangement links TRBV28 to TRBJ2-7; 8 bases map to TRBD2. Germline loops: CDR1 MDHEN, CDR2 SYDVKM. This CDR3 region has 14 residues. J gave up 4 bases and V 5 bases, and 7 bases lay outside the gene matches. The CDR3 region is CASSPLGLVYEQYF. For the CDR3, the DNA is TGTGCCAGCAGTCCTCTGGGACTAGTTTACGAGCAGTACTTC.

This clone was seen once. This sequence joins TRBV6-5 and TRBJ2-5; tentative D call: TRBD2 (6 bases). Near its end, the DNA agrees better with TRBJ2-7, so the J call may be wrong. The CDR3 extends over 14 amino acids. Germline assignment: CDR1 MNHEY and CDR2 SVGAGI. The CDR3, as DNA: TGTGCCAGCAGTTACGGCGGGACCGCCTACGAGCAGTACTTC. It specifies CASSYGGTAYEQYF.

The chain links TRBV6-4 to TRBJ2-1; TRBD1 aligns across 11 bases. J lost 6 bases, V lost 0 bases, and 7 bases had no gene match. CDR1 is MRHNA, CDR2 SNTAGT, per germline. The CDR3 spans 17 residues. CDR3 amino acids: CASSDSRDRGIGNEQFF. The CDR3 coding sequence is TGTGCCAGCAGTGACTCGAGGGACAGGGGGATTGGCAATGAGCAGTTCTTC.

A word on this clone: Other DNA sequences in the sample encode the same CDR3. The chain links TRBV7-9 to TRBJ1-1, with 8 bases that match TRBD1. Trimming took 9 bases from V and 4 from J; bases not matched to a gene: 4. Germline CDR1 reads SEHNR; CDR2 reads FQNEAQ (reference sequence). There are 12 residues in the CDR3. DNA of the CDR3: TGTGCCAGTAGAACAGGGGGCACTGAAGCTTTCTTT. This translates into CASRTGGTEAFF. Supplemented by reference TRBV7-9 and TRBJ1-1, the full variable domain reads DTGVSQNPRHKITKRGQNVTFRCDPISEHNRLYWYRQTLGQGPEFLTYFQNEAQLEKSRLLSDRFSAERPKGSFSTLEIQRTEQGDSAMYLCASRTGGTEAFFGQGTRLTVV.

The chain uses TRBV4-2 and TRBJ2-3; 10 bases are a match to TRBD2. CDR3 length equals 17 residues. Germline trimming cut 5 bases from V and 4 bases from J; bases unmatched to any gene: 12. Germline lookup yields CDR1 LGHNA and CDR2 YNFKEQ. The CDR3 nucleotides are TGTGCCAGCAGCGCATCCTTTGCTAGCGGGAGCGCAGATACGCAGTATTTT. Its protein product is CASSASFASGSADTQYF.

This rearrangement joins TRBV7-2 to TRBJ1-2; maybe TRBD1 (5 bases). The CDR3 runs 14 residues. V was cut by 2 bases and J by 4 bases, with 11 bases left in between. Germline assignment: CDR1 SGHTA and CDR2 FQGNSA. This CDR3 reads CASSLMGQSYGYTF. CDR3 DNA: TGTGCCAGCAGCTTAATGGGGCAATCCTATGGCTACACCTTC.

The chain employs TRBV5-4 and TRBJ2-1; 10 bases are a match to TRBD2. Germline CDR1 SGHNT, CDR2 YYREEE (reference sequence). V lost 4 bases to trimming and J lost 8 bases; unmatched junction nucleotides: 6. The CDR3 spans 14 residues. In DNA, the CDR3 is TGTGCCAGCAGCCGGAGGCTAGCGGGGGATGAGCAGTTCTTC. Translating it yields CASSRRLAGDEQFF.

CDR3 bases: TGTGCCAGTAGTATTACTAGCGGGTACTACGAGCAGTACTTC. Its translation: CASSITSGYYEQYF. The gene calls are TRBV19 and TRBJ2-7; 9 positions agree with TRBD2. After removal of 3 bases from V and 3 bases from J, the junction contained 3 bases not matched to a gene. Per the germline V gene, CDR1 is LNHDA and CDR2 is SQIVND (reference sequence). The CDR3 consists of 14 residues.

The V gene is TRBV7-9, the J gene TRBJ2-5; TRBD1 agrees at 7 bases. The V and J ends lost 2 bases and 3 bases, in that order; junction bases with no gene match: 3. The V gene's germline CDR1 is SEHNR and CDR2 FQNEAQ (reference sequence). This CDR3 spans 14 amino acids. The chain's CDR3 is CASSLQGVEETQYF. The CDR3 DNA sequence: TGTGCCAGCAGCTTACAGGGGGTAGAAGAGACCCAGTACTTC.

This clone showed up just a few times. The CDR3 is CASSTLDRAWSTEAFF. CDR3 nucleotides: TGTGCCAGTAGTACCTTAGACAGGGCGTGGAGCACTGAAGCTTTCTTT. The chain combines TRBV19 with TRBJ1-1; 7 bases match TRBD1. V lost 4 bases and J lost 4; bases outside the gene matches: 12. Germline values: CDR1 LNHDA, CDR2 SQIVND (reference sequence). CDR3 length: 16 residues.

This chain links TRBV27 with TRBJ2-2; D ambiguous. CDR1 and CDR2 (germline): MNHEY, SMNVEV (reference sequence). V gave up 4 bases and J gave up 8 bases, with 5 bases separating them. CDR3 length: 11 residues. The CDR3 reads CASSSSGELFF. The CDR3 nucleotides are TGTGCCAGCAGTTCCTCTGGGGAGCTGTTTTTT.

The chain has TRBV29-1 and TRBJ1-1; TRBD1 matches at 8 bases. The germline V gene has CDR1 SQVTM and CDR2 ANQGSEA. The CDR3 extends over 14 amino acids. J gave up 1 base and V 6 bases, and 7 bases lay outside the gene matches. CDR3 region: CSVVNRGKNTEAFF. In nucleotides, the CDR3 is TGCAGCGTGGTCAACAGGGGGAAGAACACTGAAGCTTTCTTT.

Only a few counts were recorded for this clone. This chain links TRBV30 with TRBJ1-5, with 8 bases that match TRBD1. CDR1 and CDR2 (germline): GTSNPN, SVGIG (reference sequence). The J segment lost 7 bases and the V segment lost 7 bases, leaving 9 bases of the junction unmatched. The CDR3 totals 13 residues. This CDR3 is CAFGQGDMQPQHF. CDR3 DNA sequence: TGTGCCTTTGGACAGGGTGATATGCAGCCCCAGCATTTT.

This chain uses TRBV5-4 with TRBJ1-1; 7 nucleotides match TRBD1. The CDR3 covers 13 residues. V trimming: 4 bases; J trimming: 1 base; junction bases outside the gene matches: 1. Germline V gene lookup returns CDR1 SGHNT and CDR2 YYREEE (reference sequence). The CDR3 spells CASSRQGNTEAFF. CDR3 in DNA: TGTGCCAGCAGCCGACAGGGGAACACTGAAGCTTTCTTT.

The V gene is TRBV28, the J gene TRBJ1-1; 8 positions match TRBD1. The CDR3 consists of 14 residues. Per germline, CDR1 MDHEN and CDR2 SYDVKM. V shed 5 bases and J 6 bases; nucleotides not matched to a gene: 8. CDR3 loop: CASSLQDRVAEAFF. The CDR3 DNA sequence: TGTGCCAGCAGTCTACAGGACAGGGTCGCTGAAGCTTTCTTT.

CDR3 in amino acids: CASSQVAGVYVEQFF. As DNA, the CDR3 is TGTGCCAGCAGCCAGGTAGCGGGAGTTTATGTTGAGCAGTTCTTC. The chain is built from TRBV4-2 and TRBJ2-1, with 9 bases lining up with TRBD2. J gave up 9 bases and V 3 bases, and 9 bases lay outside the gene matches. The CDR3 has 15 amino acids. Germline CDR1 LGHNA, CDR2 YNFKEQ.

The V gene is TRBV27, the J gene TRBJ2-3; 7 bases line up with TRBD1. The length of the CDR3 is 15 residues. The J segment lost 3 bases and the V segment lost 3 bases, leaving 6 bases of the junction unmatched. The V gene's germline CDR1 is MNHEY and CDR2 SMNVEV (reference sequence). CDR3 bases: TGTGCCAGCAGTTTGGGACAGACAAAGACAGATACGCAGTATTTT. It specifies CASSLGQTKTDTQYF.

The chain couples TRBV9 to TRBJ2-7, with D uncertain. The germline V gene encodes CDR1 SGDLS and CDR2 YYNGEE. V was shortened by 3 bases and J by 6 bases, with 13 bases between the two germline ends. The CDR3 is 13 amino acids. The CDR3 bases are TGTGCCAGCAGCGCTTCGACATTTTCCGAGCAGTACTTC. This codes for CASSASTFSEQYF.

The CDR3 sequence: CASSPDRVWNQPQHF. CDR3 nucleotide sequence: TGTGCCAGCAGTCCCGACAGGGTTTGGAATCAGCCCCAGCATTTT. This rearrangement joins TRBV28 to TRBJ1-5; 7 nucleotides line up with TRBD1. Germline CDR1 and CDR2: MDHEN and SYDVKM. The CDR3 length is 15 residues. J gave up 4 bases and V 5 bases, and 8 bases lay outside the gene matches.

The chain's CDR3 is CSVEYRRSGRRPTIPEQFF. The CDR3, as DNA: TGCAGCGTTGAATATAGGCGTAGCGGGAGGAGACCTACGATCCCTGAGCAGTTCTTC. This chain joins TRBV29-1 and TRBJ2-1, with 10 bases aligning to TRBD2. This CDR3 spans 19 amino acids. V trimming: 2 bases; J trimming: 9 bases; junction bases outside the gene matches: 22. Germline CDR1 SQVTM, CDR2 ANQGSEA.